These 11 T cell receptor beta chains came from one sample sequenced in a study of T cells after somatic rescue of genetic block (dated by TCRdb to about 2020). Receptors were amplified or captured by the immunoSEQ multiplex PCR assay. This is the immuneACCESS table as TCRdb keeps it, with only in-frame sequences that have V and J called. A part of the clones is gone; compared with another copy, unresolved V genes explain less than half, and the rest is unexplained. The sample data list about 68,000 clones, and around 93% of these were observed just once. The top ten clonotypes cover about 2.9% of the sample. Sequenced material: peripheral blood mononuclear cells (PBMCs). The receptors were sampled from a man aged 40-50 years.

The chain links TRBV7-9 to TRBJ2-3, with D possibly called TRBD1 or TRBD2 (5 bases each). V gave up 5 bases and J gave up 8 bases, with 11 bases separating them. This CDR3 spans 12 amino acids. Germline assignment: CDR1 SEHNR and CDR2 FQNEAQ (reference sequence). Written as DNA, the CDR3 is TGTGCCAGCAGCCGGGACCGCGGTACGCAGTATTTT. Its protein is CASSRDRGTQYF.

The CDR3 loop is CAISESQTGTEAFF. In nucleotides, the CDR3 is TGTGCCATCAGTGAGTCACAGACGGGCACTGAAGCTTTCTTT. The genes are TRBV10-3 and TRBJ1-1; no definite D call. Trimming stripped 0 bases from V and 4 bases from J, with 9 bases between. Germline CDR1 is ENHRY and CDR2 is SYGVKD. The CDR3 is 14 amino acids.

The genes are TRBV6-1 and TRBJ2-3; D unclear. With 3 bases removed from V and 6 bases from J, the gap between germline ends came to 7 bases. CDR1 and CDR2 from the germline V gene are MNHNS and SASEGT. The CDR3 consists of 12 residues. In DNA form, the CDR3 reads TGTGCCAGCAGTGACCTTGCTGATACGCAGTATTTT. Protein: CASSDLADTQYF.

The chain uses TRBV7-9 and TRBJ1-1, with D possibly TRBD1 on 6 matching bases. This CDR3 has 14 residues. The germline gives CDR1 SEHNR, CDR2 FQNEAQ (reference sequence). Trimming shortened V by 6 bases and J by 11 bases, and 22 bases separated the two germline ends. For the CDR3, the DNA is TGTGCCAGCAGAACCGGGGGGCGCTACGCACCGGCTTTCTTT. Residues: CASRTGGRYAPAFF. Supplemented by reference TRBV7-9 and TRBJ1-1, the full variable domain reads DTGVSQNPRHKITKRGQNVTFRCDPISEHNRLYWYRQTLGQGPEFLTYFQNEAQLEKSRLLSDRFSAERPKGSFSTLEIQRTEQGDSAMYLCASRTGGRYAPAFFGQGTRLTVV.

The J gene is TRBJ1-2, the V gene TRBV18; D ambiguous. In germline, CDR1 is KGHSH, CDR2 LQKENI. Trimming took 0 bases from V and 6 from J, leaving 14 bases between them. This CDR3 is 15 amino acids long. CDR3 residues: CASSPPANMWDGYTF. CDR3 DNA sequence: TGTGCCAGCTCACCACCGGCAAACATGTGGGATGGCTACACCTTC.

The chain recombines TRBV18 with TRBJ2-5, with TRBD1 identical over 11 bases. The trim removed 6 bases at V and 5 bases at J, leaving 8 bases unmatched. In germline, CDR1 is KGHSH, CDR2 LQKENI. CDR3 size: 15 residues. Here the CDR3 DNA reads TGTGCCAGCTCGCCCGGACAGGGGGCGGGGGAGACCCAGTACTTC. It yields the protein CASSPGQGAGETQYF.

The chain joins TRBV7-9 to TRBJ2-2; tentatively, D is TRBD2 (5 bases). The CDR3 totals 15 residues. Trimming took 3 bases from V and 4 from J, leaving 12 bases between them. CDR1 and CDR2 (germline): SEHNR, FQNEAQ (reference sequence). The DNA for the CDR3 is TGTGCCAGCAGCTTCATGTCGGAGGCCACCGGGGAGCTGTTTTTT. This translates into CASSFMSEATGELFF.

This clone was seen just once. The chain uses TRBV4-1 and TRBJ1-3; D is ambiguous. The length of the CDR3 is 16 residues. V gave up 4 bases and J gave up 1 base, with 14 bases separating them. From germline, CDR1 is MGHRA and CDR2 YSYEKL. The chain's CDR3 is CASSPGPGVSGNTIYF. The CDR3 coding sequence is TGCGCCAGCAGCCCCGGCCCGGGTGTTTCTGGAAACACCATATATTTT.

The chain links TRBV9 to TRBJ2-1; D unresolved. The CDR3 is made up of 15 amino acids. The V gene's germline CDR1 is SGDLS and CDR2 YYNGEE. V shed 1 base and J shed 0 bases, with 8 bases lying between them. CDR3 nucleotide sequence: TGTGCCAGCAGCGTACGTAGGAGCTCCTACAATGAGCAGTTCTTC. This translates into CASSVRRSSYNEQFF.

The chain uses TRBV7-9 and TRBJ2-3, with TRBD1 identical over 8 bases. V shed 7 bases, J shed 4 bases, and the junction held 4 bases outside the gene matches. The CDR3 extends over 13 amino acids. Germline CDR1 is SEHNR and CDR2 is FQNEAQ (reference sequence). The CDR3 bases are TGTGCCAGCAACTTGACAGGGGCAGATACGCAGTATTTT. This translates into CASNLTGADTQYF. Looking up the rest from reference TRBV7-9 and TRBJ2-3 gives the full variable domain: DTGVSQNPRHKITKRGQNVTFRCDPISEHNRLYWYRQTLGQGPEFLTYFQNEAQLEKSRLLSDRFSAERPKGSFSTLEIQRTEQGDSAMYLCASNLTGADTQYFGPGTRLTVL.

The V and J genes are TRBV2 and TRBJ1-5; TRBD1 is a possible D gene (5 bases). Germline loops: CDR1 SNHLY, CDR2 FYNNEI. Trimming removed 2 bases from V and 7 bases from J, with 18 bases in between. The CDR3 covers 16 residues. The CDR3 sequence is CASSERGELPGQPQHF. CDR3 DNA sequence: TGTGCCAGCAGTGAACGGGGGGAACTGCCTGGCCAGCCCCAGCATTTT.